A selection of T cell receptor beta chains follows, all from one sample in a study of OX40 agonist ivuxolimab in advanced cancers. Sequenced by immunoSEQ multiplex PCR; TCRdb stores in-frame clones only, minus some. The table shows tens of thousands of clones, with roughly 86% occurring only once. Sequencing used CD4+ or CD8+ T cells sorted from blood, obtained in a trial of the OX40 agonist ivuxolimab. These receptors all stem from an adult with an advanced solid tumor such as melanoma, head and neck, liver or kidney cancer. CDR3s include the opening cysteine and the closing phenylalanine or tryptophan. Each record gives: D gene, V gene, CDR3 length, J gene, clone size, CDR3 DNA, CDR3 protein. D genes are given only for firm matches. A row's size may be missing; if present it is once, few, many or a size class.

D gene: NA
V gene: TRBV2
CDR3 length: 13
J gene: TRBJ1-6
clone size: many
CDR3 DNA: TGTGCCAGCAGACCGGGGTCGGGTTCACCCCTCCACTTT
CDR3 protein: CASRPGSGSPLHF

D gene: TRBD1
V gene: TRBV9
CDR3 length: 16
J gene: TRBJ2-6
clone size: NA
CDR3 DNA: TGTGCCAGCAGCGTAGTTAGGGGGCGAGGGGCCAACGTCCTGACTTTC
CDR3 protein: CASSVVRGRGANVLTF

D gene: TRBD2
V gene: TRBV5-6
CDR3 length: 14
J gene: TRBJ2-5
clone size: NA
CDR3 DNA: TGTGCCAGCAGCTTCCCGGGGGGGCAAGAGACCCAGTACTTC
CDR3 protein: CASSFPGGQETQYF

D gene: NA
V gene: TRBV4-2
CDR3 length: 16
J gene: TRBJ2-7
clone size: NA
CDR3 DNA: TGTGCCAGCAGCCAAGATACGAGGGCACGTGCCTACGAGCAGTACTTC
CDR3 protein: CASSQDTRARAYEQYF

D gene: TRBD2
V gene: TRBV30
CDR3 length: 13
J gene: TRBJ2-3
clone size: NA
CDR3 DNA: TGTGCCTGGAGCTCGAGCGGGGCAGATACGCAGTATTTT
CDR3 protein: CAWSSSGADTQYF

D gene: NA
V gene: TRBV11-2
CDR3 length: 13
J gene: TRBJ1-2
clone size: NA
CDR3 DNA: TGTGCCAGCAGCTTACAGACAAAGTATGGCTACACCTTC
CDR3 protein: CASSLQTKYGYTF

D gene: TRBD1
V gene: TRBV5-5
CDR3 length: 15
J gene: TRBJ2-2
clone size: NA
CDR3 DNA: TGTGCCAGCAGCGCGGACAGGGGGCACACCGGGGAGCTGTTTTTT
CDR3 protein: CASSADRGHTGELFF

D gene: NA
V gene: TRBV19
CDR3 length: 13
J gene: TRBJ1-1
clone size: NA
CDR3 DNA: TGTGCCAGTAGTCAGCAGATGAACACTGAAGCTTTCTTT
CDR3 protein: CASSQQMNTEAFF

D gene: NA
V gene: TRBV7-4
CDR3 length: 17
J gene: TRBJ1-4
clone size: NA
CDR3 DNA: TGTGCCAGCAGCTTATTAGCAGGGGACGCAACTAATGAAAAACTGTTTTTT
CDR3 protein: CASSLLAGDATNEKLFF

D gene: NA
V gene: TRBV9
CDR3 length: 11
J gene: TRBJ1-2
clone size: NA
CDR3 DNA: TGTGCCAGCAGCGTAATGGGGGGCTACACCTTC
CDR3 protein: CASSVMGGYTF

D gene: NA
V gene: TRBV19
CDR3 length: 13
J gene: TRBJ2-1
clone size: few
CDR3 DNA: TGTGCCAGTAGCACGGCAGCCTACAATGAGCAGTTCTTC
CDR3 protein: CASSTAAYNEQFF

D gene: NA
V gene: TRBV27
CDR3 length: 14
J gene: TRBJ2-1
clone size: NA
CDR3 DNA: TGTGCCAGCAGCCCCGAGGGGCTTTACAATGAGCAGTTCTTC
CDR3 protein: CASSPEGLYNEQFF

D gene: TRBD1
V gene: TRBV6-5
CDR3 length: 13
J gene: TRBJ2-7
clone size: NA
CDR3 DNA: TGTGCCAGCACCTCCCCAGGGGGCTACGAGCAGTACTTC
CDR3 protein: CASTSPGGYEQYF

D gene: NA
V gene: TRBV27
CDR3 length: 12
J gene: TRBJ1-4
clone size: NA
CDR3 DNA: TGTCCCCCTAGCATTGGGCATGAAAAACTGTTTTTT
CDR3 protein: CPPSIGHEKLFF

D gene: TRBD1
V gene: TRBV28
CDR3 length: 16
J gene: TRBJ2-4
clone size: NA
CDR3 DNA: TGTGCCAGCAGTTTGCAAGGGGGACAGGGCGAAGACATTCAGTACTTC
CDR3 protein: CASSLQGGQGEDIQYF

D gene: NA
V gene: TRBV7-9
CDR3 length: 12
J gene: TRBJ1-1
clone size: NA
CDR3 DNA: TGTGCCAGCAGCCGGGGTTCAACTGAAGCTTTCTTT
CDR3 protein: CASSRGSTEAFF